This entry concerns a single TCR beta chain. The data were taken from a study of blood T cell repertoires in COVID-19. Sequencing was performed with immunoSEQ multiplex PCR; in TCRdb, only in-frame clones are kept and a portion is missing. The data hold a few hundred thousand clones, with around 83% observed a single time. The CDR3 sequence is 13 residues long. Trimming removed 3 bases from V and 8 bases from J, with 13 bases in between. Germline CDR1 and CDR2: MNHNS and SASEGT. The chain employs TRBV6-1 and TRBJ1-1, with D perhaps matching TRBD1 (6 bases). The sequenced sample consisted of peripheral blood. The sequence was collected from a young man who had recovered from COVID-19. In nucleotides, the CDR3 is TGTGCCAGCAGTGATATAAGACAGGCCGAAGCTTTCTTT. Amino acids: CASSDIRQAEAFF.